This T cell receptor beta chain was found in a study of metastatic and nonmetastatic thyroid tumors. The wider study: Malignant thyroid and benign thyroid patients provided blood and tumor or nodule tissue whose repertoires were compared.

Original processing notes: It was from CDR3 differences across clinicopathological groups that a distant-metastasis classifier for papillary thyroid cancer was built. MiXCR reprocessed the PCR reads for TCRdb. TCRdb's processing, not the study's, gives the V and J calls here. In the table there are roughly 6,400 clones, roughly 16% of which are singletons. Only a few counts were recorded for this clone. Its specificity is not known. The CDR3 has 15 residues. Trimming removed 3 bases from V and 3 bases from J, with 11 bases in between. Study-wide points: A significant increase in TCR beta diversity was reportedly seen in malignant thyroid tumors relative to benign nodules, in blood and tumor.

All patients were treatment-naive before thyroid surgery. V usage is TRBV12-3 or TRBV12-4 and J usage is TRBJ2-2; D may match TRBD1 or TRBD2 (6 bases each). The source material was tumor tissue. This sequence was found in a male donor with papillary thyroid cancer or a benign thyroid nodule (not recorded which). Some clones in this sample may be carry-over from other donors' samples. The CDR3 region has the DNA TGTGCCAGCAGTTTGTGGGGGGCACACACCGGGGAGCTGTTTTTT. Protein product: CASSLWGAHTGELFF.